Listed below are T cell receptor beta chains from one sample, sequenced in a study of blood T cells in healthy people across ages. TCRdb reanalysed the 5' RACE reads using MiXCR and keeps one entry per CDR3 protein. The sample shows some 710,000 distinct CDR3 sequences, 22% of them seen only once. Sequencing input: blood. The receptor set was obtained from a man in his 70s in good health. Both conserved end residues are part of each CDR3. The D gene is left open where the match is weak. The size field is filled for only some rows; it gives once, few, many or a size class.

TRBV3-1	-	few	TRBJ2-5	CASSQVPGVTQYF	TGTGCCAGCAGCCAAGTGCCGGGAGTGACCCAGTACTTC
TRBV6-1	-	once	TRBJ2-7	CASSEEVTSGYEQYF	TGTGCCAGCAGTGAAGAGGTGACCTCGGGGTACGAGCAGTACTTC
TRBV6-1	TRBD1	-	TRBJ1-5	CASSVNGQANQPQHF	TGTGCCAGCAGTGTTAACGGACAGGCCAATCAGCCCCAGCATTTT
TRBV5-5	-	-	TRBJ1-1	CASSPFGTIKTEAFF	TGTGCCAGCAGCCCCTTCGGGACAATAAAGACTGAAGCTTTCTTT
TRBV12-3/TRBV12-4	TRBD1	-	TRBJ1-1	CASSHEGARTEAFF	TGTGCCAGCAGTCACGAGGGGGCGCGGACTGAAGCTTTCTTT
TRBV6-2/TRBV6-3	-	-	TRBJ2-3	CASSYEAHRHTQYF	TGTGCCAGCAGTTACGAGGCTCATAGGCATACGCAGTATTTT
TRBV20-1	TRBD1	many	TRBJ2-3	CSAAPRQGSGDTQYF	TGCAGTGCTGCCCCCAGACAGGGTAGTGGAGATACGCAGTATTTT
TRBV18	-	-	TRBJ1-5	CASSPGQTQPQHF	TGTGCCAGCTCACCAGGGCAGACTCAGCCCCAGCATTTT
TRBV20-1	TRBD2	-	TRBJ2-1	CSALKGLAGEQFF	TGCAGTGCCCTCAAGGGACTAGCGGGGGAGCAGTTCTTC
TRBV20-1	-	few	TRBJ2-7	CSAFRPGRTYEQYF	TGCAGTGCTTTCCGCCCGGGACGAACTTACGAGCAGTACTTC
TRBV27	TRBD1	-	TRBJ1-2	CASRKQGANYGYTF	TGTGCCAGCAGGAAACAGGGGGCGAACTATGGCTACACCTTC
TRBV19	-	-	TRBJ1-6	CASSIEGRDSPLHF	TGTGCCAGTAGTATTGAGGGTCGGGATTCACCCCTCCACTTT
TRBV20-1	TRBD2	-	TRBJ2-1	CSARSSGRFEQFF	TGCAGTGCTAGATCTAGCGGGAGATTTGAGCAGTTCTTC
TRBV10-3	-	few	TRBJ2-7	CAISESPGAAYEQYF	TGTGCCATCAGTGAGTCTCCAGGGGCTGCCTACGAGCAGTACTTC
TRBV5-1	-	-	TRBJ2-1	CASSLLAGGSSYNEQFF	TGCGCCAGCAGCCTGCTAGCCGGGGGAAGCTCCTACAATGAGCAGTTCTTC
TRBV5-1	-	-	TRBJ2-6	CASTVGSSGANVLTF	TGCGCCAGCACAGTGGGGAGCTCTGGGGCCAACGTCCTGACTTTC
TRBV5-1	-	few	TRBJ2-1	CASSGRPRDNEQFF	TGCGCCAGCAGCGGGCGGCCGCGGGACAATGAGCAGTTCTTC
TRBV3-1	-	many	TRBJ2-3	CASSQAGGTDTQYF	TGTGCCAGCAGCCAAGCGGGGGGCACAGATACGCAGTATTTT
TRBV29-1	TRBD1	-	TRBJ2-6	CSVGQGSSGANVLTF	TGCAGCGTCGGACAGGGAAGCTCTGGGGCCAACGTCCTGACTTTC
TRBV14	-	few	TRBJ1-2	CASSPKQDKSIYGYTF	TGTGCCAGCAGCCCCAAACAAGACAAGAGCATCTATGGCTACACCTTC
TRBV5-1	TRBD2	-	TRBJ2-3	CASSWGTSGEVEDTQYF	TGCGCCAGCAGCTGGGGGACTAGCGGCGAGGTGGAAGATACGCAGTATTTT
TRBV2	TRBD1	-	TRBJ2-3	CASSTYPLTGEPGYF	TGTGCCAGCAGTACCTATCCACTGACAGGGGAGCCGGGCTATTTT
TRBV4-2	TRBD2	few	TRBJ2-1	CASSQPGGANNEQFF	TGTGCCAGCAGCCAACCCGGGGGGGCCAACAATGAGCAGTTCTTC
TRBV12-3/TRBV12-4	-	-	TRBJ2-3	CASSRDLITPNTQYF	TGTGCCAGCAGTCGGGACCTTATTACTCCTAATACGCAGTATTTT
TRBV5-6	-	few	TRBJ1-1	CASSLVDRQTNTEAFF	TGTGCCAGCAGCTTGGTGGATCGGCAGACGAACACTGAAGCTTTCTTT
TRBV10-1	TRBD2	few	TRBJ2-1	CASSEIAGEYNEQFF	TGCGCCAGCAGTGAGATAGCGGGGGAGTACAATGAGCAGTTCTTC
TRBV7-2	-	-	TRBJ2-5	CASSYSGRVQGTQYF	TGTGCCAGCAGCTACTCCGGTCGGGTTCAAGGGACCCAGTACTTC
TRBV29-1	-	-	TRBJ1-2	CSVEVRPRGYTF	TGCAGCGTTGAAGTCAGGCCTCGTGGCTACACCTTC
TRBV7-2	-	few	TRBJ2-1	CASKRVWDGRNEQFF	TGTGCCAGCAAAAGAGTATGGGATGGGAGGAATGAGCAGTTCTTC
TRBV20-1	-	few	TRBJ1-2	CSARRREYGYTF	TGCAGTGCTAGGCGCCGGGAATATGGCTACACCTTC
TRBV28	-	many	TRBJ2-7	CASTLSGGRYEQYF	TGTGCCAGCACCCTATCCGGGGGGCGCTACGAGCAGTACTTC
TRBV7-9	-	-	TRBJ2-3	CASSFSRGVGDTQYF	TGTGCCAGCAGCTTCTCTCGGGGAGTTGGTGATACGCAGTATTTT
TRBV20-1	TRBD2	-	TRBJ2-3	CSATVAGGRTDTQYF	TGCAGTGCTACCGTAGCGGGAGGGCGGACAGATACGCAGTATTTT
TRBV7-3	-	-	TRBJ1-2	CASRPGRGGNYGYTF	TGTGCCAGCAGACCCGGGCGGGGAGGGAACTATGGCTACACCTTC
TRBV12-3/TRBV12-4	-	few	TRBJ2-3	CASSPWILGDTQYF	TGTGCCAGCAGTCCCTGGATCTTGGGGGATACGCAGTATTTT
TRBV7-6	TRBD1	-	TRBJ2-2	CASSRLGTGGAGELFF	TGTGCCAGCAGCCGTTTGGGGACAGGGGGCGCCGGGGAGCTGTTTTTT
TRBV29-1	-	many	TRBJ2-5	CSVSVETQYF	TGCAGCGTGTCCGTAGAGACCCAGTACTTC
TRBV10-3	-	few	TRBJ2-7	CAISVGAGLTDGERYF	TGTGCCATCAGTGTCGGGGCGGGGCTGACAGATGGAGAGCGGTACTTC
TRBV20-1	TRBD2	few	TRBJ2-1	CSAPGLAAYNEQFF	TGCAGTGCTCCCGGACTAGCGGCCTACAATGAGCAGTTCTTC
TRBV6-2/TRBV6-3	-	few	TRBJ2-5	CASRELANQETQYF	TGTGCCAGCAGAGAACTAGCTAACCAAGAGACCCAGTACTTC
TRBV10-2	TRBD2	many	TRBJ2-3	CASRRWAGDSTDTQYF	TGCGCCAGCAGAAGGTGGGCGGGGGACTCAACAGATACGCAGTATTTT
TRBV6-5	-	-	TRBJ1-6	CASSYFPRGGFNSPLHF	TGTGCCAGCAGTTATTTTCCCCGGGGAGGGTTCAATTCACCCCTCCACTTT